Below are 25 T cell receptor beta chains sequenced from a single sample in a study of T cells in Graves' hyperthyroidism and ophthalmopathy. Amplification of TCR beta CDR3 regions used RNA as the template. Carried out on the TCR CDR3, a first-round RT-PCR used the HTBI primer set. From the multiplex PCR reads, TCRdb called clonotypes with MiXCR, one entry per CDR3 protein. The sample consists of roughly 350,000 distinct CDR3 sequences, roughly 15% of them appearing once. The sample taken for sequencing was blood. These receptors were taken from a woman in her forties with Graves' ophthalmopathy.

This clonotype showed up many times. This chain uses TRBV20-1 with TRBJ2-7; unclear D gene. Trimming pared 2 bases from V and 6 bases from J, leaving 17 bases between. Germline V CDR1 and CDR2: DFQATT, SNEGSKA (reference sequence). The CDR3 has 14 amino acids. The CDR3 protein is CSARPPLRGSEQYF. Written as DNA, the CDR3 is TGCAGTGCTAGACCCCCGCTACGAGGCTCCGAGCAGTACTTC.

The chain carries TRBV9 and TRBJ2-1; 10 bases are a match to TRBD2. After removal of 0 bases from V and 7 bases from J, the junction contained 10 bases not matched to a gene. The CDR3 has 17 amino acids. CDR1 and CDR2 from the germline V gene are SGDLS and YYNGEE. CDR3 nucleotides: TGTGCCAGCAGCGTAGGGTCTAGCGGGAGTCGTAGGAATGAGCAGTTCTTC. This sequence encodes CASSVGSSGSRRNEQFF.

This clonotype has ten or more counts. The chain is built from TRBV2 and TRBJ1-5, with 8 positions matching TRBD1. This CDR3 is 15 amino acids long. Germline CDR1 SNHLY, CDR2 FYNNEI. The J segment lost 1 base and the V segment lost 5 bases, leaving 4 bases of the junction unmatched. The CDR3 region is CASSTGTGSNQPQHF. The DNA of the CDR3 is TGTGCCAGCAGTACCGGGACAGGAAGCAATCAGCCCCAGCATTTT. The whole variable domain, remainder taken from reference TRBV2 and TRBJ1-5, is EPEVTQTPSHQVTQMGQEVILRCVPISNHLYFYWYRQILGQKVEFLVSFYNNEISEKSEIFDDQFSVERPDGSNFTLKIRSTKLEDSAMYFCASSTGTGSNQPQHFGDGTRLSIL.

This clonotype showed up many times. The V and J genes are TRBV12-3 or TRBV12-4 and TRBJ1-1; no clear D. Trimming pared 1 base from V and 0 bases from J, leaving 6 bases between. CDR3 size: 14 residues. The CDR3 DNA is TGTGCCAGCAGTTTAGTACGGTTGAACACTGAAGCTTTCTTT. As protein: CASSLVRLNTEAFF.

This rearrangement joins TRBV9 to TRBJ1-1; D is uncertain. This CDR3 is 16 amino acids long. Trimming stripped 1 base from V and 4 bases from J, with 17 bases between. Germline V lookup: CDR1 SGDLS, CDR2 YYNGEE. The DNA of the CDR3 is TGTGCCAGCAGCGTAAGTACTACTCACCGGGGCACTGAAGCTTTCTTT. Protein sequence: CASSVSTTHRGTEAFF.

This chain links TRBV2 with TRBJ2-4; the D gene is possibly TRBD2 (7 bases). Per germline, CDR1 SNHLY and CDR2 FYNNEI. V lost 6 bases and J lost 0, with 15 bases in between. The CDR3 extends over 16 amino acids. As DNA, the CDR3 is TGTGCCAGCAGACTCACAGGGAGGGGAGCCAAAAACATTCAGTACTTC. Translation gives CASRLTGRGAKNIQYF. The full variable domain, its missing parts supplied by reference TRBV2 and TRBJ2-4, is EPEVTQTPSHQVTQMGQEVILRCVPISNHLYFYWYRQILGQKVEFLVSFYNNEISEKSEIFDDQFSVERPDGSNFTLKIRSTKLEDSAMYFCASRLTGRGAKNIQYFGAGTRLSVL.

This clonotype was counted many times. This chain's CDR3 is CASSENPGRSSYEQYF. In nucleotides, the CDR3 is TGTGCCAGCAGTGAGAATCCCGGGAGGAGCTCCTACGAGCAGTACTTC. V gene TRBV2 combines with J gene TRBJ2-7; 7 nucleotides match TRBD2. V lost 3 bases and J lost 0; bases outside the gene matches: 8. From germline, CDR1 is SNHLY and CDR2 FYNNEI. The CDR3 extends over 16 amino acids.

This clonotype showed up many times. This chain connects TRBV2 to TRBJ2-2, with D possibly being TRBD1 (5 bases). Trimming shortened V by 7 bases and J by 9 bases, and 15 bases separated the two germline ends. The CDR3 sequence is 13 residues long. Per germline, CDR1 SNHLY and CDR2 FYNNEI. The CDR3 bases are TGTGCCAGCAACGACCCAGGGTCCCGGGAGCTGTTTTTT. This codes for CASNDPGSRELFF. The entire variable domain, with the rest obtained from reference TRBV2 and TRBJ2-2, is as follows: EPEVTQTPSHQVTQMGQEVILRCVPISNHLYFYWYRQILGQKVEFLVSFYNNEISEKSEIFDDQFSVERPDGSNFTLKIRSTKLEDSAMYFCASNDPGSRELFFGEGSRLTVL.

This clonotype was observed many times. The chain employs TRBV6-1 and TRBJ2-4; no clear D. The germline V gene encodes CDR1 MNHNS and CDR2 SASEGT. This CDR3 is 11 amino acids long. V dropped 7 bases and J dropped 13 bases, with 14 bases sitting between them. The chain's CDR3 is CASINSPGQYF. The CDR3 DNA follows: TGTGCCAGCATTAACTCCCCAGGACAGTACTTC.

This clonotype was seen a few times. The chain carries TRBV9 and TRBJ2-3; D ambiguous. CDR1 SGDLS and CDR2 YYNGEE come from the germline V gene. There are 13 residues in the CDR3. Trimming took off 4 bases at V and 5 bases at J, with 11 bases between the two ends. This chain's CDR3 is CASSPRWEDTQYF. Written as DNA, the CDR3 is TGTGCCAGCAGCCCCCGATGGGAAGATACGCAGTATTTT.

The J gene is TRBJ2-4, the V gene TRBV20-1, with D possibly TRBD2 on 7 matching bases. In germline, CDR1 is DFQATT, CDR2 SNEGSKA (reference sequence). CDR3 length: 14 residues. V lost 5 bases, J lost 9 bases, and 20 bases lay in between. Written as DNA, the CDR3 is TGCAGTGCTTCAAGGGGGGGGTTGCAGGGCATTCAGTACTTC. Residues: CSASRGGLQGIQYF.

The chain couples TRBV20-1 to TRBJ2-7, with 7 nucleotides matching TRBD2. Trimming at V came to 4 bases and at J to 0 bases, leaving 9 bases not matched to a gene. Germline-derived CDR1 and CDR2 are DFQATT and SNEGSKA (reference sequence). The CDR3 covers 15 residues. This CDR3 is CSAMAGELTSYEQYF. The CDR3 bases are TGCAGTGCTATGGCGGGAGAACTCACCTCCTACGAGCAGTACTTC.

This clonotype was recorded many times. J is TRBJ2-3 and V is TRBV20-1, with 10 bases aligning to TRBD2. V lost 6 bases and J lost 2; bases outside the gene matches: 8. Germline V gene data show CDR1 as DFQATT and CDR2 as SNEGSKA (reference sequence). The CDR3 is 15 residues long. The CDR3 sequence is CSAKRLAGTTDTQYF. The CDR3 DNA is TGCAGTGCCAAACGACTAGCGGGCACCACAGATACGCAGTATTTT.

This clonotype appeared many times. The chain uses TRBV6-5 and TRBJ2-2; 10 nucleotides line up with TRBD2. Per the germline V gene, CDR1 is MNHEY and CDR2 is SVGAGI. The CDR3 contains 17 residues. With 0 bases clipped from V and 3 bases from J, the junction kept 4 bases outside the gene matches. The CDR3 DNA reads TGTGCCAGCAGTTACTCGGAACTAGCGGGGTACACCGGGGAGCTGTTTTTT. Its protein product is CASSYSELAGYTGELFF.

This clonotype was counted at least ten times. The chain is built from TRBV11-3 and TRBJ2-2, with D hard to call. This CDR3 contains 12 residues. Trimming removed 4 bases from V and 7 bases from J, with 7 bases in between. The germline V gene has CDR1 SGHNT and CDR2 YENEEA. CDR3 sequence (DNA): TGTGCCAGCAGCTGGTCGGGCGGGGAGCTGTTTTTT. This sequence encodes CASSWSGGELFF. Drawing the rest from reference TRBV11-3 and TRBJ2-2, the complete variable domain is EAGVVQSPRYKIIEKKQPVAFWCNPISGHNTLYWYLQNLGQGPELLIRYENEEAVDDSQLPKDRFSAERLKGVDSTLKIQPAELGDSAVYLCASSWSGGELFFGEGSRLTVL.

The V and J genes are TRBV19 and TRBJ1-3, with D hard to call. The germline gives CDR1 LNHDA, CDR2 SQIVND (reference sequence). Trimming pared 7 bases from V and 0 bases from J, leaving 7 bases between. The CDR3 has 13 amino acids. This CDR3 reads CASIQRSGNTIYF. CDR3 sequence (DNA): TGTGCCAGTATACAACGCTCTGGAAACACCATATATTTT.

This clonotype was observed at least ten times. The rearrangement uses TRBV2 and TRBJ2-7, with 8 bases fitting TRBD2. V was pared by 8 bases and J by 0 bases, with 9 bases of the junction left unmatched. Germline V gene sequence: CDR1 SNHLY, CDR2 FYNNEI. The CDR3 contains 15 residues. CDR3 region: CASSTTSGSSYEQYF. The CDR3 coding sequence is TGTGCCAGCTCAACCACTAGCGGCAGCTCCTACGAGCAGTACTTC.

This clonotype was seen repeatedly, ten times or more. J is TRBJ2-7 and V is TRBV7-9; the D is unclear. Trimming stripped 3 bases from V and 7 bases from J, with 10 bases between. In germline, CDR1 is SEHNR, CDR2 FQNEAQ (reference sequence). This CDR3 region has 12 residues. The CDR3 nucleotides are TGTGCCAGCAGCTTCCCTGTGGGGGAGCAGTACTTC. The encoded protein is CASSFPVGEQYF.

This clonotype was seen at least ten times. The chain employs TRBV6-2 or TRBV6-3 and TRBJ1-6; the D gene is possibly TRBD1 (5 bases). This CDR3 has 13 residues. V was cut by 5 bases and J by 8 bases, with 10 bases left in between. Germline CDR1 reads MNHEY; CDR2 reads SVGEGT. Here the CDR3 reads CASSDRFDSPLHF. CDR3 DNA: TGTGCCAGCAGTGACAGATTTGATTCACCCCTCCACTTT.

This clonotype was counted once. The CDR3 region has the DNA TGTGCCTGGAGTGTGGGACAGGGGGCGTGGGAGACCCAGTACTTC. This translates into CAWSVGQGAWETQYF. The rearrangement uses TRBV30 and TRBJ2-5; the match to TRBD1 covers 12 bases. CDR3 length: 15 residues. Trimming took 0 bases from V and 5 from J; bases not matched to a gene: 4. CDR1 is GTSNPN and CDR2 is SVGIG in the germline V gene (reference sequence).

This clonotype has a count of ten or more. This chain connects TRBV24-1 to TRBJ1-5; TRBD1 is a possible D gene (6 bases). From germline, CDR1 is KGHDR and CDR2 SFDVKD. V was clipped by 7 bases and J by 4 bases, with 10 bases between them. The CDR3 consists of 13 residues. The CDR3: CATSRGNNQPQHF. The CDR3 DNA reads as TGTGCCACCAGCAGGGGAAATAATCAGCCCCAGCATTTT.

In its sample, this clonotype was seen a few times. The chain joins TRBV29-1 to TRBJ2-7; TRBD2 agrees at 7 bases. J lost 6 bases, V lost 7 bases, and 9 bases had no gene match. Germline V gene lookup returns CDR1 SQVTM and CDR2 ANQGSEA. This CDR3 spans 12 amino acids. The CDR3 DNA reads as TGCAGCGCCGCCCCCACGGGGGGCGAGCAGTACTTC. Its protein product is CSAAPTGGEQYF.

This clonotype was recorded many times. V gene TRBV5-1 combines with J gene TRBJ1-2, with TRBD1 identical over 8 bases. Germline V gene sequence: CDR1 SGHRS, CDR2 YFSETQ. The V segment lost 0 bases and the J segment 6 bases; nucleotides outside the gene matches: 4. The CDR3 is 14 residues long. In DNA, the CDR3 is TGCGCCAGCAGCTTGGGGCAGGGGGCGGATGGCTACACCTTC. Its translation: CASSLGQGADGYTF.

This clonotype was seen a handful of times. The V and J genes are TRBV4-1 and TRBJ1-4; D call uncertain. V was trimmed by 1 base and J by 4 bases, leaving 7 bases between them. The CDR3 loop spans 14 amino acids. The germline V gene has CDR1 MGHRA and CDR2 YSYEKL. The CDR3 DNA is TGCGCCAGCAGCCAAGGGCAGTTTAATGAAAAACTGTTTTTT. Its protein product is CASSQGQFNEKLFF.

This clonotype was picked up a small number of times. The V gene is TRBV7-2, the J gene TRBJ2-1; 8 nucleotides match TRBD2. From germline, CDR1 is SGHTA and CDR2 FQGNSA. The ends lost 3 bases at V and 6 bases at J; junction bases unmatched: 10. The CDR3 runs 16 residues. CDR3 sequence: CASSLIGGGESNEQFF. The CDR3 bases are TGTGCCAGCAGCTTGATCGGGGGGGGGGAGAGCAATGAGCAGTTCTTC.